The 16 T cell receptor beta chains below were found in one sample sequenced in a study of cytomegalovirus exposure and HLA in healthy donors. It was with 60 Vbeta and 13 Jbeta primers that the PCR ran. Some clones are missing from TCRdb's copy, which holds only in-frame ones; the method was immunoSEQ multiplex PCR. This sample has about 120,000 clones, with around 73% found just once. The sample was PBMCs. The source of these receptors is a man aged 25 to 40 in good health and CMV-seropositive.

The chain links TRBV9 to TRBJ1-2; 10 bases are a match to TRBD1. The CDR3 spans 18 residues. Germline CDR1 SGDLS, CDR2 YYNGEE. The V and J ends lost 0 bases and 5 bases, in that order; junction bases with no gene match: 13. The CDR3 reads CASSVVEDRGYGTYGYTF. In DNA, the CDR3 is TGTGCCAGCAGCGTAGTGGAGGACAGGGGGTATGGAACGTATGGCTACACCTTC.

V and J are TRBV29-1 and TRBJ1-2, with TRBD1 identical over 7 bases. V was clipped by 0 bases and J by 4 bases; unmatched bases: 5. CDR3 length: 14 residues. Germline V gene sequence: CDR1 SQVTM, CDR2 ANQGSEA. The CDR3 DNA reads as TGCAGCGTTGAAGATCAGGGGGTGGGCTATGGCTACACCTTC. Translation: CSVEDQGVGYGYTF. Supplemented by reference TRBV29-1 and TRBJ1-2, the full variable domain reads SAVISQKPSRDICQRGTSLTIQCQVDSQVTMMFWYRQQPGQSLTLIATANQGSEATYESGFVIDKFPISRPNLTFSTLTVSNMSPEDSSIYLCSVEDQGVGYGYTFGSGTRLTVV.

The V and J genes are TRBV19 and TRBJ2-1; 8 nucleotides match TRBD2. J gave up 10 bases and V 9 bases, and 23 bases lay outside the gene matches. This CDR3 contains 17 residues. Germline CDR1 reads LNHDA; CDR2 reads SQIVND (reference sequence). DNA for the CDR3: TGTGCCAGCACAGGCGGGCTAGCGGGTGGAACCCGGGGGGAGCAGTTCTTC. This encodes CASTGGLAGGTRGEQFF.

In DNA form, the CDR3 reads TGTGCCAGCAGCTTAATGGGACTAGCAACAGATACGCAGTATTTT. Its protein product is CASSLMGLATDTQYF. The rearrangement joins TRBV7-2 to TRBJ2-3, with 9 nucleotides matching TRBD2. The junction had 3 bases not matched to a gene; V was cut back by 2 bases and J by 3 bases. Germline V gives CDR1 SGHTA, CDR2 FQGNSA. This CDR3 is built from 15 residues. Together with reference TRBV7-2 and TRBJ2-3, the CDR3 gives the full variable domain: GAGVSQSPSNKVTEKGKDVELRCDPISGHTALYWYRQSLGQGLEFLIYFQGNSAPDKSGLPSDRFSAERTGGSVSTLTIQRTQQEDSAVYLCASSLMGLATDTQYFGPGTRLTVL.

A single count supports this clone. The junction does not match germline at one end; this may be a read error. Other DNA sequences in this sample translate to the same CDR3. CDR3 nucleotide sequence: TGTGCCAGCAGTCAAGATAGCGGGAGAGCGTCGAGCAATGAGCAGTTCTTC. Its protein product is CASSQDSGRASSNEQFF. The chain combines TRBV4-2 with TRBJ2-1; 9 bases align to TRBD2. CDR1 LGHNA and CDR2 YNFKEQ come from the germline V gene. CDR3 length: 17 residues.

A few counts support this clone. V usage is TRBV7-2 and J usage is TRBJ1-1, with D unresolved. Deletions cut 2 bases from V and 2 bases from J, with 9 bases between. The CDR3 is made up of 14 amino acids. Germline V gene data show CDR1 as SGHTA and CDR2 as FQGNSA. The CDR3 DNA follows: TGTGCCAGCAGCTTACTCTTCCTAAACACTGAAGCTTTCTTT. It yields the protein CASSLLFLNTEAFF.

This clone was counted between two and nine times. This chain joins TRBV28 and TRBJ2-7; no clear D. Trimming took off 3 bases at V and 7 bases at J, with 7 bases between the two ends. CDR1 MDHEN and CDR2 SYDVKM come from the germline V gene. The CDR3 runs to 11 residues. CDR3 sequence: CASSFATEQYF. CDR3 nucleotide sequence: TGTGCCAGCAGTTTTGCGACAGAGCAGTACTTC.

This clone was seen more than once but under ten times. V and J are TRBV2 and TRBJ1-4; 8 bases match TRBD1. The CDR3 totals 14 residues. J gave up 6 bases and V 7 bases, and 7 bases lay outside the gene matches. Germline assignment: CDR1 SNHLY and CDR2 FYNNEI. This CDR3 reads CASTRQGNHEKLFF. DNA for the CDR3: TGTGCCAGCACTCGACAGGGGAATCATGAAAAACTGTTTTTT.

The V and J genes are TRBV2 and TRBJ2-3; 10 positions agree with TRBD2. The ends lost 7 bases at V and 4 bases at J; junction bases unmatched: 5. This CDR3 spans 14 amino acids. The germline V gene encodes CDR1 SNHLY and CDR2 FYNNEI. CDR3 region: CASKLAGVADTQYF. The CDR3 DNA reads as TGTGCCAGCAAGCTAGCGGGAGTCGCAGATACGCAGTATTTT.

The chain joins TRBV4-2 to TRBJ2-4; TRBD1 might be the D (5 bases). V dropped 0 bases and J dropped 6 bases, with 9 bases sitting between them. The CDR3 totals 14 residues. Germline V gives CDR1 LGHNA, CDR2 YNFKEQ. CDR3 sequence: CASSQEQRGNIQYF. DNA of the CDR3: TGTGCCAGCAGCCAAGAACAAAGGGGAAACATTCAGTACTTC.

The gene calls are TRBV2 and TRBJ1-2, with TRBD1 matching over 8 bases. The CDR3 covers 13 residues. With V trimmed by 8 bases and J by 7 bases, 9 bases remained unmatched. CDR1 SNHLY and CDR2 FYNNEI come from the germline V gene. The CDR3 DNA follows: TGTGCCAGCGCCGGATCAGGGGGCTCTGGCTACACCTTC. Translation: CASAGSGGSGYTF. Full variable domain (outside the CDR3, taken from reference TRBV2 and TRBJ1-2): EPEVTQTPSHQVTQMGQEVILRCVPISNHLYFYWYRQILGQKVEFLVSFYNNEISEKSEIFDDQFSVERPDGSNFTLKIRSTKLEDSAMYFCASAGSGGSGYTFGSGTRLTVV.

This rearrangement joins TRBV19 to TRBJ1-2, with D unclear. Per the germline V gene, CDR1 is LNHDA and CDR2 is SQIVND (reference sequence). V lost 5 bases to trimming and J lost 6 bases, with 19 bases between them. The CDR3 is 15 amino acids. Written as DNA, the CDR3 is TGTGCCAGTAGTCCACGCTGGGTCGGGGTAAATGGCTACACCTTC. Its translation is CASSPRWVGVNGYTF.

This clone was seen more than once but under ten times. The genes are TRBV28 and TRBJ2-7; D remains ambiguous. The CDR3 totals 15 residues. The germline CDR1 and CDR2 sequences are MDHEN and SYDVKM. V gave up 3 bases and J gave up 0 bases, with 12 bases separating them. CDR3 bases: TGTGCCAGCAGTTTCATTCATACCAGCTCCTACGAGCAGTACTTC. Encoded protein: CASSFIHTSSYEQYF.

The rearrangement joins TRBV7-9 to TRBJ2-2; D is unresolved. With 2 bases removed from V and 4 bases from J, the gap between germline ends came to 8 bases. The CDR3 contains 14 residues. The germline V gene encodes CDR1 SEHNR and CDR2 FQNEAQ (reference sequence). The CDR3 loop reads CASSLLSGTGELFF. CDR3 sequence (DNA): TGTGCCAGCAGCTTACTGTCCGGCACCGGGGAGCTGTTTTTT. The full variable domain, its missing parts supplied by reference TRBV7-9 and TRBJ2-2, is DTGVSQNPRHKITKRGQNVTFRCDPISEHNRLYWYRQTLGQGPEFLTYFQNEAQLEKSRLLSDRFSAERPKGSFSTLEIQRTEQGDSAMYLCASSLLSGTGELFFGEGSRLTVL.

The V and J genes are TRBV27 and TRBJ2-7; D might be TRBD1 (6 bases). CDR1 and CDR2 from the germline V gene are MNHEY and SMNVEV (reference sequence). Trimming took 6 bases from V and 5 from J, leaving 17 bases between them. The CDR3 is 14 amino acids. CDR3 sequence (DNA): TGTGCCAGCAGCGGGACAATGGGATTTCACGAGCAGTACTTC. This translates into CASSGTMGFHEQYF.

CDR3 loop: CASSYSAGTGELFF. CDR3 bases: TGTGCCAGCAGTTACAGCGCGGGCACCGGGGAGCTGTTTTTT. The chain has TRBV6-6 and TRBJ2-2, with D tentatively TRBD2 (5 bases). Germline assignment: CDR1 MNHNY and CDR2 SVGAGI (reference sequence). V lost 2 bases, J lost 4 bases, and 8 bases lay in between. This CDR3 is 14 amino acids long.